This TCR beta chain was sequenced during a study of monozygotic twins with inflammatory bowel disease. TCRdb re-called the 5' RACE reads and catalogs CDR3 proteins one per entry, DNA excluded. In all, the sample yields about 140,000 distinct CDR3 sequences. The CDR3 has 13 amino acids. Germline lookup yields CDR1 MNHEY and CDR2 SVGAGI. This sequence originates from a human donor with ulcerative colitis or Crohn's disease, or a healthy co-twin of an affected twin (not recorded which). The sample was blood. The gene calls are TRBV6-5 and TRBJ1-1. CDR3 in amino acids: CASSYGVMAEAFF.